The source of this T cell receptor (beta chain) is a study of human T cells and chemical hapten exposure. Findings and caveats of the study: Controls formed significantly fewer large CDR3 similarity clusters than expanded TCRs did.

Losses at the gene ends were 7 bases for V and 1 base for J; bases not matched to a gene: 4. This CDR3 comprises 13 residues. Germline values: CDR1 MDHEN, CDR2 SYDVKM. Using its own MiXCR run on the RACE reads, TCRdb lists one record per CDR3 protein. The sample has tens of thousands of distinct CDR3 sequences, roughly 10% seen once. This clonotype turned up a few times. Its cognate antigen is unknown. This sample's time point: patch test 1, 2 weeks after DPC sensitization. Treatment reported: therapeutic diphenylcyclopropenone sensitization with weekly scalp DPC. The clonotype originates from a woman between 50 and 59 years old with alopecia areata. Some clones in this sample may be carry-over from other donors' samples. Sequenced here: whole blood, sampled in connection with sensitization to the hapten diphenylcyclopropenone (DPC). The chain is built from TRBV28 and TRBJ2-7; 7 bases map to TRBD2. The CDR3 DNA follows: TGTGCCAGCAAAGGCGGGAGTTCCTACGAGCAGTACTTC. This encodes CASKGGSSYEQYF.